These 16 T cell receptor beta chains share one sample of origin, sequenced in a study of cytomegalovirus exposure and HLA in healthy donors (dated by TCRdb to about 2017). The library was built by means of the immunoSEQ multiplex PCR assay. The multiplex PCR relied on a mix of 60 forward primers for TCR Vbeta segments and 13 reverse primers for TCR Jbeta segments. TCRdb's version of the immuneACCESS table is confined to in-frame rearrangements and falls short of the full clone set. An unresolved V gene accounts for under half of the shortfall where checked; the remainder is of unknown origin. The sample table contains 110,000 or so clones; only one count was recorded for about 69% of them. Jointly, the top ten make up roughly 1.2% of the sample. Material for sequencing was PBMCs. The origin of the receptors is a man in his forties in good health and CMV-seronegative.

V is TRBV5-8 and J is TRBJ1-5; perhaps TRBD1 as D (5 bases). The CDR3 runs 15 residues. V shed 2 bases and J shed 9 bases, with 18 bases lying between them. Germline lookup yields CDR1 SGHTS and CDR2 YDEGEE. The CDR3 protein is CASSFAGLSSSPQHF. In DNA, the CDR3 is TGTGCCAGCAGCTTTGCAGGGCTGTCGTCTTCGCCCCAGCATTTT.

The chain's CDR3 is CASSFVLGQGVLGNTIYF. In nucleotides, the CDR3 is TGTGCCAGCAGTTTCGTTTTGGGACAGGGGGTTTTGGGAAACACCATATATTTT. The J gene is TRBJ1-3, the V gene TRBV27, with 11 bases lining up with TRBD1. The germline CDR1 and CDR2 sequences are MNHEY and SMNVEV (reference sequence). The length of the CDR3 is 18 residues. V lost 3 bases and J lost 4; bases outside the gene matches: 11.

This clone has only one observation. CDR3 residues: CASSQGGGDGYTF. The CDR3, as DNA: TGCGCCAGCAGCCAAGGGGGGGGAGATGGCTACACCTTC. The rearrangement links TRBV4-1 to TRBJ1-2; D is perhaps TRBD1 (5 bases). CDR1 and CDR2 (germline): MGHRA, YSYEKL. There are 13 residues in the CDR3. V was clipped by 1 base and J by 6 bases, with 9 bases between them.

V is TRBV7-9 and J is TRBJ2-4; 9 bases line up with TRBD1. Trimming at V came to 4 bases and at J to 5 bases, leaving 6 bases not matched to a gene. The germline gives CDR1 SEHNR, CDR2 FQNEAQ (reference sequence). This CDR3 contains 15 residues. The CDR3 sequence: CASSYMTGGENIQYF. As DNA, the CDR3 is TGTGCCAGCAGCTATATGACAGGGGGGGAAAACATTCAGTACTTC.

This clone has just a few counts. The V call is TRBV30, the J call TRBJ2-1, with TRBD2 matching 13 bases. V dropped 1 base and J dropped 4; count of bases not matched to a gene: 7. CDR1 is GTSNPN, CDR2 SVGIG, per germline (reference sequence). The CDR3 extends over 17 amino acids. In nucleotides, the CDR3 is TGTGCCTGGAGTGGACCTACTAGCGGGGGGGGGTACAATGAGCAGTTCTTC. Protein: CAWSGPTSGGGYNEQFF.

The chain couples TRBV29-1 to TRBJ1-1; unclear D gene. The CDR3 runs 13 residues. The germline V and J ends were trimmed by 3 bases and 2 bases, with 10 bases remaining between them. Germline values: CDR1 SQVTM, CDR2 ANQGSEA. The CDR3 sequence is CSVETTRNTEAFF. In DNA form, the CDR3 reads TGCAGCGTTGAGACAACACGAAACACTGAAGCTTTCTTT.

The chain is built from TRBV7-2 and TRBJ2-5, with TRBD2 identical over 9 bases. With 5 bases clipped from V and 5 bases from J, the junction kept 12 bases outside the gene matches. Germline V gives CDR1 SGHTA, CDR2 FQGNSA. The CDR3 has 16 residues. The CDR3 spells CASSPSPRGGWETQYF. Here the CDR3 DNA reads TGTGCCAGCAGCCCATCACCGCGGGGGGGCTGGGAGACCCAGTACTTC.

This chain joins TRBV9 and TRBJ2-2; TRBD2 matches 10 bases. CDR1 is SGDLS, CDR2 YYNGEE, per germline. The CDR3 sequence is 16 residues long. With 1 base clipped from V and 5 bases from J, the junction kept 5 bases outside the gene matches. CDR3 residues: CASSVLAGGGTGELFF. The DNA for the CDR3 is TGTGCCAGCAGCGTATTAGCGGGGGGCGGTACCGGGGAGCTGTTTTTT.

The chain combines TRBV15 with TRBJ2-7; 13 bases agree with TRBD2. The V gene end was trimmed by 0 bases and the J gene end by 6 bases; junction bases not matched to a gene: 5. The CDR3 has 16 residues. CDR1 LNHNV and CDR2 YYDKDF come from the germline V gene (reference sequence). CDR3 amino acids: CATSRDTSGGASEQYF. The CDR3 nucleotides are TGTGCCACCAGCAGAGATACTAGCGGGGGGGCCAGCGAGCAGTACTTC.

The rearrangement joins TRBV28 to TRBJ1-5; 7 nucleotides agree with TRBD1. CDR1 MDHEN and CDR2 SYDVKM come from the germline V gene. This CDR3 comprises 12 residues. With V trimmed by 10 bases and J by 4 bases, 4 bases remained unmatched. CDR3 amino acids: CATDRENQPQHF. The CDR3 nucleotides are TGTGCCACCGACAGGGAGAATCAGCCCCAGCATTTT.

This sequence joins TRBV29-1 and TRBJ1-1; D is unclear. There are 12 residues in the CDR3. Germline CDR1 SQVTM, CDR2 ANQGSEA. V was pared by 7 bases and J by 4 bases, with 13 bases between. In nucleotides, the CDR3 is TGCAGCGGAGGACTGCCCGGCACTGAAGCTTTCTTT. Amino acids: CSGGLPGTEAFF.

This chain joins TRBV5-3 and TRBJ2-2, with TRBD1 identical over 7 bases. TRBV5-3 is an open reading frame whose function is uncertain. This CDR3 spans 16 amino acids. With V trimmed by 2 bases and J by 3 bases, 7 bases remained unmatched. CDR3 protein: CARSLSPGTDTGELFF. Written as DNA, the CDR3 is TGTGCCAGAAGCTTAAGCCCCGGGACAGACACCGGGGAGCTGTTTTTT.

This clone was observed a handful of times. The chain carries TRBV9 and TRBJ1-4; D remains unclear. The CDR3 covers 13 residues. Trimming removed 0 bases at V and 8 bases at J, with 8 bases between. Germline-derived CDR1 and CDR2 are SGDLS and YYNGEE. The CDR3 reads CASSVDQREKLFF. CDR3 nucleotides: TGTGCCAGCAGCGTAGATCAGAGGGAAAAACTGTTTTTT.

This clone was seen just once. The chain carries TRBV5-6 and TRBJ1-5, with a possible D match to TRBD1 (5 bases). With 1 base removed from V and 2 bases from J, the gap between germline ends came to 16 bases. The length of the CDR3 is 17 residues. Per the germline V gene, CDR1 is SGHDT and CDR2 is YYEEEE. Here the CDR3 reads CASSLLGRGSGNQPQHF. The CDR3 DNA reads TGTGCCAGCAGCTTGCTGGGACGGGGGTCGGGCAATCAGCCCCAGCATTTT.

As DNA, the CDR3 is TGCGCCAGCAGCCTGAACCCCAGGCAGGGCGGCATCACTGAAGCTTTCTTT. Amino acids: CASSLNPRQGGITEAFF. V gene TRBV4-3 combines with J gene TRBJ1-1; TRBD1 might be the D (5 bases). CDR3 length: 17 residues. CDR1 LGHNA and CDR2 YSLEER come from the germline V gene. The ends were cut back, 4 bases at V and 4 bases at J, with 22 bases in the middle.

The CDR3 sequence: CASSWDREDEKLFF. DNA for the CDR3: TGTGCCAGCAGTTGGGACAGGGAAGATGAAAAACTGTTTTTT. J is TRBJ1-4 and V is TRBV6-5, with TRBD1 identical over 9 bases. The junction had 3 bases not matched to a gene; V was cut back by 4 bases and J by 6 bases. Germline loops: CDR1 MNHEY, CDR2 SVGAGI. This CDR3 has 14 amino acids.